The 16 T cell receptor beta chains below come from one sample, sequenced in a study of regulatory T cells in long-lasting Graves disease. Time point given: newly diagnosed GD, antithyroid drugs for less than 3 months. With RNA extracted from PBMCs as input, the TCR library was made. Arm-PCR of CDR3 regions and iRepertoire HTBI primers were used to build TCR beta libraries. TCRdb used MiXCR to reprocess the multiplex PCR reads, holding one entry per CDR3 protein. The table records some 560,000 distinct CDR3 sequences, approximately 16% of them present only once. The data were also submitted as part of a second study, on T cells in Graves' hyperthyroidism and ophthalmopathy.

Sequenced material: peripheral blood mononuclear cells (PBMCs), taken at new diagnosis, from a patient treated with antithyroid drugs. The source of these receptors is a woman aged 35 to 59 with Graves disease.

This clonotype was detected only a few times. The chain recombines TRBV11-2 with TRBJ1-6, with no clear D. Germline V gene data show CDR1 as SGHAT and CDR2 as FQNNGV. This CDR3 has 14 residues. Trimming took off 5 bases at V and 11 bases at J, with 16 bases between the two ends. The CDR3, as DNA: TGTGCCAGCAGCAAGCCGGCAGGAGAAGCACCCCTCCACTTT. Its translation: CASSKPAGEAPLHF.

This clonotype has a handful of counts. V gene TRBV3-1 combines with J gene TRBJ2-3; 8 bases line up with TRBD2. Germline trimming cut 1 base from V and 3 bases from J; bases unmatched to any gene: 6. The germline CDR1 and CDR2 sequences are LGHDT and YNNKEL (reference sequence). The CDR3 has 16 residues. The CDR3 spells CASSQVFGGATDTQYF. Here the CDR3 DNA reads TGTGCCAGCAGCCAAGTATTCGGGGGGGCTACAGATACGCAGTATTTT.

The rearrangement joins TRBV19 to TRBJ2-7; TRBD1 matches 8 bases. CDR1 is LNHDA and CDR2 is SQIVND in the germline V gene (reference sequence). V shed 4 bases and J 3 bases; nucleotides not matched to a gene: 5. This CDR3 comprises 14 residues. The CDR3 DNA is TGTGCCAGTAGTAGTCCGGGACAGGTCTACGAGCAGTACTTC. Its translation is CASSSPGQVYEQYF.

This clonotype was observed a handful of times. The CDR3, as DNA: TGTGCCAGCAGCCCCACCCTGGACGATGGCTACACCTTC. Translating it yields CASSPTLDDGYTF. The chain is built from TRBV7-9 and TRBJ1-2, with unresolved D. In germline, CDR1 is SEHNR, CDR2 FQNEAQ (reference sequence). This CDR3 region has 13 residues. V gave up 5 bases and J gave up 6 bases, with 13 bases separating them.

This clonotype is a singleton in its sample. The V gene is TRBV18, the J gene TRBJ1-5; D perhaps matches TRBD1 (5 bases). The germline CDR1 and CDR2 sequences are KGHSH and LQKENI. V was cut by 0 bases and J by 4 bases, with 10 bases left in between. The CDR3 extends over 15 amino acids. The CDR3 loop reads CASSPPGQLNQPQHF. In nucleotides, the CDR3 is TGTGCCAGCTCACCACCGGGGCAGCTTAATCAGCCCCAGCATTTT. Variable domain in full (rest from reference TRBV18 and TRBJ1-5): NAGVMQNPRHLVRRRGQEARLRCSPMKGHSHVYWYRQLPEEGLKFMVYLQKENIIDESGMPKERFSAEFPKEGPSILRIQQVVRGDSAAYFCASSPPGQLNQPQHFGDGTRLSIL.

Remarks on this clonotype: A read error may be the cause here, since a much bigger clone is one base away. The V and J genes are TRBV7-2 and TRBJ2-5; the D is unclear. Germline CDR1 reads SGHTA; CDR2 reads FQGNSA. The CDR3 is made up of 16 amino acids. V shed 1 base and J shed 4 bases, with 16 bases lying between them. As DNA, the CDR3 is TGTGCCAGCAGCTTAGGGCCCCCGGCAGGCGGAGAGACCCAGTACTTC. Its protein is CASSLGPPAGGETQYF.

A few counts support this clonotype. The V call is TRBV7-9, the J call TRBJ2-5; D unresolved. The V gene's germline CDR1 is SEHNR and CDR2 FQNEAQ (reference sequence). This CDR3 is built from 14 residues. Trimming left V 5 bases short and J 0 bases short, with 10 bases between. The chain's CDR3 is CASSGVGDQETQYF. CDR3 coding DNA: TGTGCCAGCAGCGGAGTAGGAGACCAAGAGACCCAGTACTTC.

For this clonotype: A much bigger clone sits one base away, suggesting this may be a read error. This rearrangement joins TRBV5-1 to TRBJ1-4; no clear D gene. The CDR3 length is 14 residues. Per germline, CDR1 SGHRS and CDR2 YFSETQ. For the CDR3, the DNA is TGCGCCAGCGGCTTGGCGACTGGGAATGAAAAACTGTTTTTT. Encoded protein: CASGLATGNEKLFF.

This clonotype was detected ten times or more. This chain links TRBV7-8 with TRBJ1-4; a weak D match, TRBD1 (6 bases). Trimming pared 1 base from V and 7 bases from J, leaving 13 bases between. Looked up from germline, CDR1 is SGHVS and CDR2 is FQNEAQ. The length of the CDR3 is 15 residues. The CDR3 loop reads CASSLEGDIFEKLFF. The CDR3 region has the DNA TGTGCCAGCAGCTTAGAAGGGGACATATTTGAAAAACTGTTTTTT.

Only a few counts were recorded for this clonotype. This chain uses TRBV18 with TRBJ2-1; 11 bases match TRBD1. The J call may be mistaken, given a closer DNA end match to TRBJ2-3. The germline V gene encodes CDR1 KGHSH and CDR2 LQKENI. The CDR3 loop spans 15 amino acids. This CDR3 is CASSPRTGGEDTQYF. The CDR3 DNA sequence: TGTGCCAGCTCACCAAGGACAGGGGGCGAAGATACGCAGTATTTT.

This clonotype was counted ten times or more. The V call is TRBV4-1, the J call TRBJ2-1; TRBD2 matches 13 bases. This CDR3 is 15 amino acids long. V dropped 6 bases and J dropped 8; count of bases not matched to a gene: 7. The germline CDR1 and CDR2 sequences are MGHRA and YSYEKL. CDR3 sequence reads: CASRALAGGLYEQFF. In DNA form, the CDR3 reads TGCGCCAGCAGGGCACTAGCGGGGGGGCTGTATGAGCAGTTCTTC.

This clonotype was recorded many times. J is TRBJ2-3 and V is TRBV12-5, with 7 bases identical to TRBD1. Unmatched junction bases numbered 11, after V lost 6 bases and J lost 2 bases. The CDR3 loop spans 16 amino acids. Germline V CDR1 and CDR2: LGHNT, FRNRAP. CDR3 amino acids: CASGPAAGTDTDTQYF. CDR3 DNA: TGTGCTAGTGGACCCGCCGCCGGGACAGACACAGATACGCAGTATTTT.

This clonotype has a handful of counts. The CDR3 DNA follows: TGCAGCGGGGCGGGGGGGCAACAAGAGACCCAGTACTTC. Residues: CSGAGGQQETQYF. The chain recombines TRBV29-1 with TRBJ2-5; 9 nucleotides line up with TRBD2. This CDR3 is built from 13 residues. CDR1 is SQVTM, CDR2 ANQGSEA, per germline. Trimming took 7 bases from V and 2 from J; bases not matched to a gene: 5.

This rearrangement joins TRBV4-1 to TRBJ1-2; 9 bases agree with TRBD1. The CDR3 is 17 amino acids. Germline CDR1 is MGHRA and CDR2 is YSYEKL. Trimming took 2 bases from V and 4 from J; bases not matched to a gene: 11. As DNA, the CDR3 is TGCGCCAGCAGCCAAAGGACAGGGGCCCTAGACCTCTATGGCTACACCTTC. This encodes CASSQRTGALDLYGYTF.

This clonotype was counted ten times or more. The genes are TRBV12-3 or TRBV12-4 and TRBJ1-2, with D hard to call. This CDR3 has 12 amino acids. V gave up 3 bases and J gave up 4 bases, with 6 bases separating them. CDR3 sequence reads: CASSFRPYGYTF. DNA for the CDR3: TGTGCCAGCAGTTTCCGACCCTATGGCTACACCTTC.

This clonotype was observed many times. The chain is built from TRBV5-1 and TRBJ2-7; 9 bases fit TRBD1. The CDR3 consists of 15 residues. Germline values: CDR1 SGHRS, CDR2 YFSETQ. The ends lost 0 bases at V and 6 bases at J; junction bases unmatched: 7. CDR3 coding DNA: TGCGCCAGCAGCTTGGATTGGGACAGGGCACGCGAGCAGTACTTC. It codes for CASSLDWDRAREQYF.